A selection of T cell receptor beta chains follows, all from one sample in a study of T-cell reconstitution after alpha-beta-depleted transplantation in children. Each CDR3 protein gets one entry after TCRdb re-called the PCR reads with MiXCR. The profile shows a few hundred thousand distinct CDR3 sequences, about 25% of them singletons. The specimen was PBMCs, collected before TCRalphabeta/CD19-depleted stem cell transplant. Receptors were obtained from a girl aged 2-9 years with Fanconi anemia, due to receive a stem cell transplant. CDR3s include the opening cysteine and the closing phenylalanine or tryptophan. The order of the fields is V gene, clone size, J gene, D gene, CDR3 DNA, CDR3 protein. D genes are given only for firm matches. The listing skips clone size in some rows; elsewhere it reads once, few, many or a size class.

V: TRBV5-1
size: many
J: TRBJ2-1
D: .
DNA: TGCGCCAGCAGCAACGGACAGGAGCAGTTCTTC
CDR3: CASSNGQEQFF

V: TRBV28
size: .
J: TRBJ2-7
D: .
DNA: TGTGCCAGCAGCGAACAGGCAAGTCCTTTATACGAGCAGTACTTC
CDR3: CASSEQASPLYEQYF

V: TRBV12-3/TRBV12-4
size: few
J: TRBJ2-3
D: .
DNA: TGTGCCAGCAGTCCAAATGCCGGGACAACTAGCACAGATACGCAGTATTTT
CDR3: CASSPNAGTTSTDTQYF

V: TRBV28
size: .
J: TRBJ2-1
D: TRBD2
DNA: TGTGCCAGCAGTTTAGGCCTAGCGGGGGGGTCCTCCTACAATGAGCAGTTCTTC
CDR3: CASSLGLAGGSSYNEQFF

V: TRBV24-1
size: .
J: TRBJ2-7
D: .
DNA: TGTGCCACCAGTGATGAGAACGCGGAATACTACGAGCAGTACTTC
CDR3: CATSDENAEYYEQYF

V: TRBV28
size: few
J: TRBJ2-3
D: TRBD1
DNA: TGTGCCAGCAGTGAAACAGGGGTTGGGGGCGATACGCAGTATTTT
CDR3: CASSETGVGGDTQYF

V: TRBV5-1
size: .
J: TRBJ1-2
D: .
DNA: TGCGCCAGCAGCCGGTCAGGGAGCGGCTACACCTTC
CDR3: CASSRSGSGYTF

V: TRBV12-3/TRBV12-4
size: many
J: TRBJ2-5
D: .
DNA: TGTGCCAGCAGTTACGGGGGTGGGGAGGTCCAAGAGACCCAGTACTTC
CDR3: CASSYGGGEVQETQYF

V: TRBV6-2/TRBV6-3
size: few
J: TRBJ2-1
D: TRBD1
DNA: TGTGCCAGCAGTTACTCACCTGAAGGACAGGGATTATATGAGCAGTTCTTC
CDR3: CASSYSPEGQGLYEQFF

V: TRBV12-3/TRBV12-4
size: many
J: TRBJ2-5
D: TRBD2
DNA: TGTGCCAGCAGCCCTAGCGGGAGGAGGCAAGAGACCCAGTACTTC
CDR3: CASSPSGRRQETQYF

V: TRBV20-1
size: few
J: TRBJ2-7
D: .
DNA: TGCAGTGCTAGCGGGCTAGGCTGGGAGCAGTACTTC
CDR3: CSASGLGWEQYF

V: TRBV29-1
size: few
J: TRBJ1-3
D: .
DNA: TGCAGCGTTGACGGAGGAAACACCATATATTTT
CDR3: CSVDGGNTIYF

V: TRBV5-1
size: once
J: TRBJ2-5
D: .
DNA: TGCGCCAGCAGCTTGGCCGCGGAGGGGGCACGGGAGACCCAGTACTTC
CDR3: CASSLAAEGARETQYF

V: TRBV20-1
size: few
J: TRBJ1-2
D: .
DNA: TGCAGTGCTAGACATTCTAACTATGGCTACACCTTC
CDR3: CSARHSNYGYTF

V: TRBV20-1
size: .
J: TRBJ1-6
D: .
DNA: TGCAGTGCTGGGCCCCTCCACTTT
CDR3: CSAGPLHF

V: TRBV6-5
size: many
J: TRBJ2-7
D: TRBD2
DNA: TGTGCCAGCAGTTATCGAGCGGGGGCCATACTAGAGCAGTACTTC
CDR3: CASSYRAGAILEQYF

V: TRBV12-3/TRBV12-4
size: many
J: TRBJ2-7
D: .
DNA: TGTGCCAGCAGTTTAGTGGTTGGAGAGCTTTCCCCGTACGAGCAGTACTTC
CDR3: CASSLVVGELSPYEQYF

V: TRBV20-1
size: .
J: TRBJ2-7
D: .
DNA: TGCAGTGCTAGAGACCAGGATTCCTACGAGCAGTACTTC
CDR3: CSARDQDSYEQYF

V: TRBV29-1
size: many
J: TRBJ2-1
D: TRBD2
DNA: TGCAGCGTTGAGGGACTAGCGGGACCTATCTACAATGAGCAGTTCTTC
CDR3: CSVEGLAGPIYNEQFF

V: TRBV5-6
size: .
J: TRBJ2-5
D: .
DNA: TGTGCCAGCAGCGCGGGACAGAGAGAGACCCAGTACTTC
CDR3: CASSAGQRETQYF

V: TRBV7-9
size: .
J: TRBJ2-1
D: .
DNA: TGTGCCAGCAGTGGAGTTTTCCCTTACAATGAGCAGTTCTTC
CDR3: CASSGVFPYNEQFF

V: TRBV12-3/TRBV12-4
size: many
J: TRBJ2-7
D: .
DNA: TGTGCCAGCAGTTTGCAGGGAGGCGACGAGCAGTACTTC
CDR3: CASSLQGGDEQYF